This T cell receptor beta chain emerged from a study of OX40 agonist ivuxolimab in advanced cancers. Background on the whole study: Ivuxolimab, which targeted the costimulatory receptor OX40 (CD134), was an agonistic, fully human IgG2 monoclonal antibody. Peripheral TCRbeta sequencing aimed to test whether ivuxolimab altered TCR sequence diversity and caused clonal T-cell expansion. Of the 50 or so patients in dose escalation, about 20 had hepatocellular carcinoma, roughly 15 had melanoma, 9 had renal cell carcinoma and 9 had head and neck cancer. Partial responses were achieved by three dose-escalation patients, of whom one had hepatocellular carcinoma and two had cutaneous melanoma. The monotherapy dose-escalation portion (N of about 52 patients) of the phase I ivuxolimab trial is reported in the paper. In the dose-escalation cohort, around four fifths of patients were male, and the mean age was approximately 60 years with a range of about 20 to 80. Intravenous ivuxolimab was administered to patients every 2 weeks at six dose levels: 0.01, 0.1, 0.3, 1.5, 3 and 10 mg/kg. Prior anti-PD-1, anti-PD-L1 or anti-CTLA-4 therapy was permitted, and checkpoint inhibitors had been received by under 50% of dose-escalation patients.

Genomic DNA was extracted from sorted cells for sequencing of the TCRbeta CDR3 region. The immunoSEQ Assay was used to sequence the TCRbeta CDR3 regions. This immuneACCESS table, as held by TCRdb, lists in-frame sequences with V and J called but not all clones. Of the missing ones, under half trace to an unresolved V gene in checked studies; the others have no known cause. Across this sample there are more than 80,000 clones, with around 90% seen only once. The ten largest account for 8.4% of the sample. Regarding this clone: Its binding antigen is unknown. The record has no base qualities; no much larger clone is one base away.

Patients with a history of autoimmune disease or receiving systemic immunosuppression were excluded from the trial. Peripheral blood for TCR sequencing was collected from all dose cohorts at baseline, on cycle 4 day 1, and on cycle 7 day 1. Samples came from an open-label, multicenter, first-in-human phase I dose-escalation trial of ivuxolimab. The trial enrolled adults with locally advanced or metastatic head and neck squamous cell, hepatocellular, melanoma or renal cell carcinoma. Before TCR sequencing, CD4+ T cells and CD8+ T cells were sorted from peripheral blood as separate populations. Paper-wide results and their limitations: Low levels of normalized T-cell clonal expansion were also shown by some nonresponding patients. Antigen specificity was not determined for the clonally expanded peripheral T cells. In the 0.1-3.0 mg/kg groups, partial responders were among the patients with the lowest normalized peripheral clonal expansion, particularly in CD8+ T cells. After ivuxolimab, more expanded clones were found on average in CD8+ T cells than in CD4+ T cells. Clonal expansion of both CD4+ and CD8+ blood T cells was observed from baseline to week 6 at doses 0.1 to 3.0 mg/kg.

The clonotype was recovered from an adult with an advanced solid tumor such as melanoma, head and neck, liver or kidney cancer. The material sequenced was CD4+ or CD8+ T cells sorted from blood, taken in a trial of the OX40 agonist ivuxolimab.

DNA sequence: TGTGCCAGCAGTTTAGTCCAGGGGCGCAATCAGCCCCAGCATTTT. It specifies CASSLVQGRNQPQHF. The chain is encoded by TRBV28 joined to TRBJ1-5, and TRBD1 may be the D gene, going by 6 matching bases. Trimming costs V 2 bases and J 2 bases, and their ends lie 10 bases apart. CDR1 and CDR2 are read off the germline V gene as MDHEN and SYDVKM. Its CDR3 holds 15 amino acids, cysteine through phenylalanine. CDR3 DNA only is kept here, 45 bases in frame from base 1.